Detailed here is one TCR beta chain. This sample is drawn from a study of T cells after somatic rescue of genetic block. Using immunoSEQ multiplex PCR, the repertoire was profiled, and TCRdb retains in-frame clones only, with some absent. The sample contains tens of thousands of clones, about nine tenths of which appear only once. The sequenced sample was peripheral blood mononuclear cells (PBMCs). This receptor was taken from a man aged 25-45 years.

CDR3 bases: TGTGCCAGTAGTACAGCACCCGGGCCTCTTCAGCCCCAGCATTTT. Encoded protein: CASSTAPGPLQPQHF. The chain is built from TRBV19 and TRBJ1-5; D unresolved. Germline loops: CDR1 LNHDA, CDR2 SQIVND (reference sequence). The CDR3 runs to 15 residues. Trimming left V 4 bases short and J 6 bases short, with 16 bases between.